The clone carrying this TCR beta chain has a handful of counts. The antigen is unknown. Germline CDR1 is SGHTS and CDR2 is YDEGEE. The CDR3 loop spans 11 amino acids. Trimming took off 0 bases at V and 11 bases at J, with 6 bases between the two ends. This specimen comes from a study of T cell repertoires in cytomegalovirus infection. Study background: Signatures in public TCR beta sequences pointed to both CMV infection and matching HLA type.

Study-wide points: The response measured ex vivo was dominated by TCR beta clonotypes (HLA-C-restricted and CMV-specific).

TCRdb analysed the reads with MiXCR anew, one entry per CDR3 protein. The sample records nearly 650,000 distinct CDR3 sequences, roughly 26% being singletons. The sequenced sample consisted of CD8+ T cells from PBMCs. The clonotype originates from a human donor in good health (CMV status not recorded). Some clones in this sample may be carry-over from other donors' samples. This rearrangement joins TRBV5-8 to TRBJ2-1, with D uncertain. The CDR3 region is CASSLEDKQFF. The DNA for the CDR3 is TGTGCCAGCAGCTTGGAAGATAAGCAGTTCTTC.